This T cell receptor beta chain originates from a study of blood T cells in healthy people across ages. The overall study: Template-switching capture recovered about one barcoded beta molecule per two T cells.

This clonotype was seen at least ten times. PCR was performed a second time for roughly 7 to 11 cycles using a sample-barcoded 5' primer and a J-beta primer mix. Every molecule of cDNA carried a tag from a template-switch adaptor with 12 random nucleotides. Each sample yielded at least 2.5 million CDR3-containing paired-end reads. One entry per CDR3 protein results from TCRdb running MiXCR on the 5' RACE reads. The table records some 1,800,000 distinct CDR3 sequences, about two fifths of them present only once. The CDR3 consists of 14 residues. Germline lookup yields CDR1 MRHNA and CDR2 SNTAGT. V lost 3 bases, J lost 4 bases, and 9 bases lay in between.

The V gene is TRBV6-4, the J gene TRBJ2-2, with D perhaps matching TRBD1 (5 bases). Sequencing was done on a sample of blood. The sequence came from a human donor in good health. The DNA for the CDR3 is TGTGCCAGCAGTGAGGACACCGCCACCGGGGAGCTGTTTTTT. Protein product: CASSEDTATGELFF.